This T cell receptor (beta chain) stems from a study of T-cell memory formation after mild COVID-19. Sample barcodes and UMIs were carried by the TCR alpha and TCR beta cDNA libraries that 5'RACE generated with constant-segment primers. TCRdb recomputed calls from the 5' RACE reads with MiXCR, one row per CDR3 protein. The repertoire includes about 240,000 distinct CDR3 sequences, more than 8% of them detected once, and 20% to 25% sits in the top ten. Germline lookup yields CDR1 SGHRS and CDR2 YFSETQ. The CDR3 has 19 amino acids. Trimming stripped 4 bases from V and 0 bases from J, with 20 bases between. Turning to this clonotype: Its antigen is unidentified.

Broader study findings: Largely, contracting CD4+ clones fell within CM and EM, and contracting CD8+ clones within EMRA. Unconfirmed was the SARS-CoV-2 specificity of second-wave clones that peaked on day 37.

Source material: PBMCs or a T cell subset sorted from them (not recorded which). This chain uses TRBV5-1 with TRBJ2-6; D not resolved. This TCR was sampled from a young man who had mild COVID-19 (a few samples of this study predate the infection). Cell type and time point are not known. CDR3 region: CASSLSPNPLTSGANVLTF. Written as DNA, the CDR3 is TGCGCCAGCAGCCTAAGTCCTAACCCACTTACCTCTGGGGCCAACGTCCTGACTTTC.